The rows below give T cell receptor beta chains drawn from one sample of a study of cytomegalovirus exposure and HLA in healthy donors. Sequencing was performed with immunoSEQ multiplex PCR; in TCRdb, only in-frame clones are kept and a portion is missing. The data show approximately 290,000 clones, with around 80% seen just once and about 0.3% held by the top ten. Sequencing input: PBMCs. These receptors all come from a girl aged 2 to 10 in good health and CMV-seronegative. CDR3s include the opening cysteine and the closing phenylalanine or tryptophan. A D gene is named only where the DNA matches it firmly. Not all rows give a size; the values are once, few, many and, for expanded clones, a class.

J	size	D	V	DNA	CDR3
TRBJ2-5	NA	TRBD2	TRBV30	TGTGCCTGGAGTTCGAGCGGGAGTGTGGAGACCCAGTACTTC	CAWSSSGSVETQYF
TRBJ1-1	NA	NA	TRBV4-1	TGCGCCAGCAGCCCCAGGGGCAGGGAGCCGTACACTGAAGCTTTCTTT	CASSPRGREPYTEAFF
TRBJ2-1	once	NA	TRBV4-1	TGCGCCAGCAGCCGGCGGGGCGGGGGCCACTGGGTTGGTGAGCAGTTCTTC	CASSRRGGGHWVGEQFF
TRBJ2-7	NA	TRBD2	TRBV6-5	TGTGCCAGCAGTTACCGGGGACTAGCGGGATACTACGAGCAGTACTTC	CASSYRGLAGYYEQYF
TRBJ2-3	NA	TRBD1	TRBV19	TGTGCCAGTAGTATAGAGGCACAGGGGAAGTGGACAGATACGCAGTATTTT	CASSIEAQGKWTDTQYF
TRBJ1-2	NA	NA	TRBV28	TGTGCCAGCAGTTTGCGCGGGAATAACTATGGCTACACCTTC	CASSLRGNNYGYTF
TRBJ1-1	NA	NA	TRBV6-1	TGTGCCAGCAGGGTGACAGAAAACACTGAAGCTTTCTTT	CASRVTENTEAFF
TRBJ2-1	NA	TRBD2	TRBV13	TGTGCCAGCAGCACCCGTAGCGGGCGCGATGAGCAGTTCTTC	CASSTRSGRDEQFF
TRBJ2-1	once	NA	TRBV5-1	TGCGCCAGCAGCTTGGTTGGCGGGGTCAATGAGCAGTTCTTC	CASSLVGGVNEQFF
TRBJ2-7	NA	TRBD2	TRBV4-2	TGTGCCAGCAGCCTCGCCGCCGGGACTACCTACTACGAGCAGTACTTC	CASSLAAGTTYYEQYF
TRBJ2-1	NA	NA	TRBV5-8	TGTGCCAGCAGCTTGGGAGTCAGGGAGCAGTTCTTC	CASSLGVREQFF
TRBJ1-1	NA	NA	TRBV7-3	TGTGCCAGCAGCGAACAGGTTCAACCGAACACTGAAGCTTTCTTT	CASSEQVQPNTEAFF
TRBJ1-1	NA	NA	TRBV5-1	TGCGCCAGCAGCTTGCCGGGTTCGGGCACTGAAGCTTTCTTT	CASSLPGSGTEAFF
TRBJ1-5	NA	TRBD1	TRBV7-2	TGTGCCAGCAGCGTGGGACAGGAGCATCAGCCCCAGCATTTT	CASSVGQEHQPQHF
TRBJ1-4	NA	NA	TRBV18	TGTGCCAGCTTACATAACCTGGGGAGGTTCGATGAAAAACTGTTTTTT	CASLHNLGRFDEKLFF
TRBJ1-1	NA	TRBD1	TRBV5-5	TGTGCCAGCAGCCCCGGTCCAGGGGGCAGGAACACTGAAGCTTTCTTT	CASSPGPGGRNTEAFF
TRBJ2-1	NA	TRBD2	TRBV7-2	TGTGCCAGCAGTCTAGCGGGGGGGCGGAATGAGCAGTTCTTC	CASSLAGGRNEQFF
TRBJ1-1	NA	NA	TRBV9	TGTGCCAGCAGCAGTAGTTGGGGGGGGTACGCTGAAGCTTTCTTT	CASSSSWGGYAEAFF
TRBJ2-1	NA	TRBD2	TRBV10-1	TGCGCCAGCAGTGTCGGGACTAGCGGGAGCCTCTACAATGAGCAGTTCTTC	CASSVGTSGSLYNEQFF
TRBJ2-7	NA	TRBD2	TRBV7-2	TGTGCCAGCAGCTTAGTTCGGCGCGGGAGGGCCTCCTACGAGCAGTACTTC	CASSLVRRGRASYEQYF
TRBJ2-7	NA	NA	TRBV18	TGTGCCAGCCACTACGAGCAGTACTTC	CASHYEQYF
TRBJ2-5	NA	TRBD1	TRBV9	TGTGCCAGCAGCGCGCCGGGACAGGGGGCGGAGGAGACCCAGTACTTC	CASSAPGQGAEETQYF
TRBJ1-2	NA	NA	TRBV13	TGTGCCAGCAGCTCACAGGTGGTGGCTAACTATGGCTACACCTTC	CASSSQVVANYGYTF
TRBJ2-7	NA	NA	TRBV27	TGTGCCACATCTAGCACGGGGTGGAGCTCCTACGAGCAGTACTTC	CATSSTGWSSYEQYF
TRBJ2-3	few	NA	TRBV5-1	TGCGCCAGCAGCTCTAATAGCCAAACCAGCACAGATACGCAGTATTTT	CASSSNSQTSTDTQYF
TRBJ2-5	NA	TRBD2	TRBV4-1	TGCGCCAGCAGCCAAGAGGAGTCTAGCGGGAGGGCCCGTGAGACCCAGTACTTC	CASSQEESSGRARETQYF
TRBJ2-3	NA	NA	TRBV15	TGTGCCACCAGCAGAGATCCAGGCACCGGCACAGATACGCAGTATTTT	CATSRDPGTGTDTQYF
TRBJ1-3	once	NA	TRBV5-8	TGTGCCAGCCGCCTTGCGTTAAGCGGCTCTGGAAACACCATATATTTT	CASRLALSGSGNTIYF
TRBJ2-7	NA	TRBD1	TRBV28	TGTGCCAGCAGTTTACAGGTCAGGGGGTACGAGCAGTACTTC	CASSLQVRGYEQYF
TRBJ2-3	NA	NA	TRBV19	TGTGCCAGTAGTATCCGCGGGACGGATACGCAGTATTTT	CASSIRGTDTQYF
TRBJ1-2	once	NA	TRBV28	TGTGCCAGCAGTTTAGTAAAGGGCCCAACCGGGGCCTTC	CASSLVKGPTGAF
TRBJ2-1	few	NA	TRBV6-1	TGTGCCACGAATGAGGTAGCTGAGCAGTTCTTC	CATNEVAEQFF
TRBJ2-3	NA	TRBD2	TRBV5-4	TGTGCCAGCAGCAATGGACTAGCGGGTGCTAGCACAGATACGCAGTATTTT	CASSNGLAGASTDTQYF
TRBJ2-2	NA	TRBD1	TRBV27	TGTGCCAGCAGGGTGACAGGGATGAACACCGGGGAGCTGTTTTTT	CASRVTGMNTGELFF
TRBJ1-1	NA	TRBD1	TRBV2	TGTGCCGGCCTAGGGGCCGGGACAGGGGTTTTGGGCACTGAAGCTTTCTTT	CAGLGAGTGVLGTEAFF
TRBJ1-1	NA	NA	TRBV2	TGTGCCAGCATCCGCAGACAGCCGAACACTGAAGCTTTCTTT	CASIRRQPNTEAFF
TRBJ1-2	NA	NA	TRBV7-8	TGTGCCAGCAGCTTAGATAGCAACTTTTATGGCTACACCTTC	CASSLDSNFYGYTF
TRBJ2-5	NA	TRBD2	TRBV2	TGTGCCAGCAGTCGGGGACTAGCGGGGGATCGGGAGACCCAGTACTTC	CASSRGLAGDRETQYF
TRBJ2-3	NA	TRBD2	TRBV30	TGTGCCTGGAGCGGACTAGGGCGGAAGGATACGCAGTATTTT	CAWSGLGRKDTQYF
TRBJ2-7	once	TRBD1	TRBV7-9	TGTGCCAGCAGCCCCAACAGACGGGACAGTTTCTACGAGCAGTACTTC	CASSPNRRDSFYEQYF
TRBJ1-2	NA	NA	TRBV7-9	TGTGCCAGCAGCCCAACTAACTATGGCTACACCTTC	CASSPTNYGYTF